The 17 T cell receptor beta chains below were found in one sample sequenced in a study of T cell responses to AZD1222 COVID-19 vaccine (dated by TCRdb to the early 2020s). The sample's time point, from its label and the paper: baseline before first vaccination. The library was generated by the immunoSEQ multiplex PCR assay. The clones in this table, taken by TCRdb from immuneACCESS, are in-frame only. Not every clone is retained; where verified, under half of the shortfall comes from an unresolved V gene, and the cause of the rest is unknown. This sample gives about 120,000 clones in total; 88% of them show up just once. 3.5% to 4.5% of the sample is taken by the ten largest. Sequenced material: peripheral blood, taken on day 0 of AZD1222 vaccination. All receptors come from an adult in good health.

The CDR3 DNA reads as TGTGCCAGCAGCTTGGAAGCCCGGGGTCAGCCCCAGCATTTT. Residues: CASSLEARGQPQHF. The V call is TRBV5-8, the J call TRBJ1-5; no reliable D call. V was cut by 0 bases and J by 6 bases, with 10 bases left in between. Germline V gene lookup returns CDR1 SGHTS and CDR2 YDEGEE. The CDR3 totals 14 residues.

CDR3 DNA sequence: TGTGCCAGCACCCTTAGTGACACTGAAGCTTTCTTT. Its translation is CASTLSDTEAFF. The rearrangement uses TRBV11-2 and TRBJ1-1, with no clear D. Germline V lookup: CDR1 SGHAT, CDR2 FQNNGV. This CDR3 has 12 amino acids. V lost 7 bases and J lost 3, with 9 bases in between.

V and J are TRBV21-1 and TRBJ1-1. TRBV21-1 is deemed a pseudogene. CDR3 length: 18 amino acids. Here the CDR3 reads CASSKRSATPGMGPEAFF. For the CDR3, the DNA is TGTGCCAGCAGCAAAAGGTCTGCAACACCCGGGATGGGACCCGAAGCTTTCTTT.

This clone was seen a single time. CDR3 amino acids: CASSLGSGGNTIYF. For the CDR3, the DNA is TGTGCCAGCTCACTGGGATCAGGGGGAAACACCATATATTTT. The chain recombines TRBV7-9 with TRBJ1-3, with D possibly TRBD1 on 5 matching bases. This CDR3 is built from 14 residues. Germline V gene data show CDR1 as SEHNR and CDR2 as FQNEAQ (reference sequence). The germline V and J ends were trimmed by 8 bases and 4 bases, with 15 bases remaining between them.

The chain has TRBV3-1 (or the pseudogene TRBV3-2) and TRBJ1-4, with 7 nucleotides matching TRBD1. CDR1 is LGHDT, CDR2 YNNKEL, per germline (reference sequence). The CDR3 length is 16 residues. V shed 4 bases, J shed 0 bases, and the junction held 5 bases outside the gene matches. Written as DNA, the CDR3 is TGTGCCAGCAGCCCTGGGACAGCCTCAACTAATGAAAAACTGTTTTTT. As protein: CASSPGTASTNEKLFF.

The chain combines TRBV5-1 with TRBJ1-2; a weak D match, TRBD1 (6 bases). Germline CDR1 SGHRS, CDR2 YFSETQ. V was cut by 1 base and J by 7 bases, with 20 bases left in between. The CDR3 loop spans 16 amino acids. CDR3 bases: TGCGCCAGCAGCTTGCCCTCGGACAGAAAGGCGAGTGGCTACACCTTC. Amino acids: CASSLPSDRKASGYTF.

The V gene is TRBV6-9, the J gene TRBJ1-1; D is uncertain. The CDR3 loop spans 14 amino acids. V lost 2 bases and J lost 6, with 13 bases in between. From germline, CDR1 is MNHGY and CDR2 SVAAGI. This chain's CDR3 is CASSYDVPRAEAFF. CDR3 nucleotide sequence: TGTGCCAGCAGTTATGACGTCCCCCGGGCTGAAGCTTTCTTT.

The rearrangement uses TRBV2 and TRBJ2-1; D is undetermined. CDR3 length equals 14 residues. From germline, CDR1 is SNHLY and CDR2 FYNNEI. V shed 6 bases and J shed 3 bases, with 12 bases lying between them. The CDR3 DNA sequence: TGTGCCAGCAGGTTTCCTAGGGACTACAATGAGCAGTTCTTC. As protein: CASRFPRDYNEQFF.

The J gene is TRBJ1-3, the V gene TRBV4-1; D not resolved. This CDR3 spans 17 amino acids. V was pared by 4 bases and J by 2 bases, with 18 bases between. Germline values: CDR1 MGHRA, CDR2 YSYEKL. The CDR3 protein is CASSPTWASGAGNTIYF. Written as DNA, the CDR3 is TGCGCCAGCAGCCCAACCTGGGCCAGTGGCGCTGGAAACACCATATATTTT.

The chain has TRBV27 and TRBJ1-2, with TRBD1 matching 7 bases. There are 16 residues in the CDR3. Germline assignment: CDR1 MNHEY and CDR2 SMNVEV (reference sequence). The ends lost 6 bases at V and 0 bases at J; junction bases unmatched: 10. As DNA, the CDR3 is TGTGCCAGCAGCCCAAATTACAGGGGCTCTAACTATGGCTACACCTTC. Translation: CASSPNYRGSNYGYTF.

This clone appeared once. This chain uses TRBV13 with TRBJ2-1; D is perhaps TRBD1 (5 bases). The germline CDR1 and CDR2 sequences are PRHDT and FYEKMQ (reference sequence). V lost 1 base to trimming and J lost 5 bases, with 6 bases between them. The CDR3 consists of 13 residues. This chain's CDR3 is CASSLEGNNEQFF. In DNA form, the CDR3 reads TGTGCCAGCAGCTTAGAGGGGAACAATGAGCAGTTCTTC.

This chain joins TRBV27 and TRBJ1-1; D is unresolved. Trimming shortened V by 2 bases and J by 0 bases, and 19 bases separated the two germline ends. The CDR3 runs to 18 residues. Germline values: CDR1 MNHEY, CDR2 SMNVEV (reference sequence). For the CDR3, the DNA is TGTGCCAGCAGTTTAATGGCTCATTCGACTGCTATGAACACTGAAGCTTTCTTT. This translates into CASSLMAHSTAMNTEAFF.

The chain has TRBV18 and TRBJ1-1; a weak D match, TRBD1 (6 bases). Germline V CDR1 and CDR2: KGHSH, LQKENI. V lost 6 bases to trimming and J lost 3 bases, with 17 bases between them. The CDR3 length is 15 residues. For the CDR3, the DNA is TGTGCCAGCTCCCCGTTACAGGGTATCGACACTGAAGCTTTCTTT. Translation gives CASSPLQGIDTEAFF.

This CDR3 is CASSARGTSGTYEQYF. The CDR3 nucleotides read TGTGCCAGCAGCGCGAGAGGGACTAGCGGTACCTACGAGCAGTACTTC. J is TRBJ2-7 and V is TRBV9, with 11 nucleotides matching TRBD2. The V gene end was trimmed by 3 bases and the J gene end by 2 bases; junction bases not matched to a gene: 7. The CDR3 sequence is 16 residues long. Per the germline V gene, CDR1 is SGDLS and CDR2 is YYNGEE.

The chain couples TRBV4-3 to TRBJ1-5; unclear D gene. Trimming removed 0 bases at V and 1 base at J, with 7 bases between. CDR3 size: 15 residues. The germline V gene has CDR1 LGHNA and CDR2 YSLEER. CDR3: CASSQDSQSNQPQHF. In DNA, the CDR3 is TGCGCCAGCAGCCAAGATTCACAGAGCAATCAGCCCCAGCATTTT.

The chain has TRBV6-5 and TRBJ2-1, with 7 bases identical to TRBD2. CDR3 length equals 11 residues. Unmatched junction bases numbered 0, after V lost 6 bases and J lost 7 bases. CDR1 MNHEY and CDR2 SVGAGI come from the germline V gene. The CDR3 sequence is CASSGRNEQFF. The CDR3 DNA sequence: TGTGCCAGCAGCGGGAGGAATGAGCAGTTCTTC.

V is TRBV13 and J is TRBJ2-2; D is perhaps TRBD1 (5 bases). Germline loops: CDR1 PRHDT, CDR2 FYEKMQ (reference sequence). The length of the CDR3 is 15 residues. Trimming stripped 0 bases from V and 4 bases from J, with 9 bases between. CDR3 bases: TGTGCCAGCAGCTTAGGGCAGGGAATCACCGGGGAGCTGTTTTTT. It codes for CASSLGQGITGELFF.